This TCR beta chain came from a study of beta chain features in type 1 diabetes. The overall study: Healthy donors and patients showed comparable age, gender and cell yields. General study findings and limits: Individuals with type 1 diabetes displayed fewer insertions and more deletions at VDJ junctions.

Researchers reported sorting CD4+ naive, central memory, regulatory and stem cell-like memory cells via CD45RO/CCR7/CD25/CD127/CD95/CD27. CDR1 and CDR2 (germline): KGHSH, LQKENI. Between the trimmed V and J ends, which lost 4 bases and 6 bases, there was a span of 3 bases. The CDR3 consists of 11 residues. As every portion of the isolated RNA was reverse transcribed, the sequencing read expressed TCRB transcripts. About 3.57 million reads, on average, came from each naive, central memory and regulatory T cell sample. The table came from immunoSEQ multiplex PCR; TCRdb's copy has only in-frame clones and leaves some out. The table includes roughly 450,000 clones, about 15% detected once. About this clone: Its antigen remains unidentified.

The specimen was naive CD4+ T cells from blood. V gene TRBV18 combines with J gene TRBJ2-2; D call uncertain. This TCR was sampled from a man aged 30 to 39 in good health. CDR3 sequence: CASSLAGELFF. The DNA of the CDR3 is TGTGCCAGCTCACTTGCCGGGGAGCTGTTTTTT.